What follows are 8 T cell receptor beta chains derived from one specimen sequenced in a study of T cells after yellow fever vaccination. TCRdb re-called the 5' RACE reads with MiXCR, one entry per CDR3 protein. This sample has about 130,000 distinct CDR3 sequences, with more than 6% found just once. The sample in question was CD4+ T cells sorted from PBMCs, obtained 10 days after the first yellow fever vaccination. The receptors stem from a man in his late teens or twenties who received the YFV17D yellow fever vaccine.

This clonotype was recorded many times. The chain carries TRBV7-2 and TRBJ2-1, with 13 bases matching TRBD2. The germline CDR1 and CDR2 sequences are SGHTA and FQGNSA. CDR3 length equals 14 residues. The V segment lost 5 bases and the J segment 9 bases; nucleotides outside the gene matches: 4. CDR3 loop: CASSLGLAGSEQFF. The CDR3 nucleotides are TGTGCCAGCAGCCTGGGACTAGCGGGGTCTGAGCAGTTCTTC.

This clonotype was seen repeatedly, ten times or more. This chain connects TRBV7-2 to TRBJ2-7, with 7 positions matching TRBD1. This CDR3 has 16 amino acids. V was clipped by 1 base and J by 3 bases; unmatched bases: 9. The germline V gene has CDR1 SGHTA and CDR2 FQGNSA. This CDR3 reads CASSLVRGGQFYEQYF. The DNA of the CDR3 is TGTGCCAGCAGCTTAGTGCGAGGGGGACAGTTCTACGAGCAGTACTTC.

This clonotype was observed many times. CDR3 sequence reads: CASSPGTGGVYV. The CDR3 coding sequence is TGTGCCAGCAGTCCTGGGACAGGGGGCGTGTACGTC. This chain joins TRBV28 and TRBJ2-7, with TRBD1 matching over 12 bases. The trim removed 5 bases at V and 12 bases at J, leaving 5 bases unmatched. This CDR3 is built from 12 residues. Per germline, CDR1 MDHEN and CDR2 SYDVKM.

To note about this clonotype: A much larger clone is a single base away; this may be a read error. This rearrangement joins TRBV12-3 or TRBV12-4 to TRBJ2-1; no definite D call. The CDR3 consists of 15 residues. DNA of the CDR3: TGTGCCGGCAGTAGGGCCCTGGCCCTTGTTAATGAGCAGTTCTTC. It specifies CAGSRALALVNEQFF.

This clonotype came up many times. This chain links TRBV12-3 or TRBV12-4 with TRBJ2-1; perhaps TRBD1 as D (6 bases). V lost 6 bases to trimming and J lost 2 bases, with 14 bases between them. This CDR3 contains 15 residues. CDR3 sequence reads: CASSLQGLAYNEQFF. In nucleotides, the CDR3 is TGTGCCAGCAGCCTGCAGGGGCTCGCCTACAATGAGCAGTTCTTC.

The table lists this clonotype with a few counts. This chain connects TRBV9 to TRBJ2-1; D gene ambiguous. Germline loops: CDR1 SGDLS, CDR2 YYNGEE. The CDR3 is 14 amino acids. The V and J ends lost 3 bases and 4 bases respectively, with 11 bases between them. The CDR3 here is CASSESGDYNEQFF. As DNA, the CDR3 is TGTGCCAGCAGCGAGTCTGGGGATTACAATGAGCAGTTCTTC.

This clonotype was counted many times. V and J are TRBV11-2 and TRBJ1-1, with D unclear. This CDR3 region has 14 residues. Germline loops: CDR1 SGHAT, CDR2 FQNNGV. V shed 1 base and J shed 0 bases, with 6 bases lying between them. CDR3 in DNA: TGTGCCAGCAGCTTAGGCCCCGTGAACACTGAAGCTTTCTTT. It codes for CASSLGPVNTEAFF.

This clonotype was counted at least ten times. V and J are TRBV7-2 and TRBJ2-1; unclear D gene. CDR1 is SGHTA and CDR2 is FQGNSA in the germline V gene. The V end was cut by 3 bases, the J end by 4 bases, with 10 bases between. The CDR3 runs to 14 residues. The CDR3 DNA sequence: TGTGCCAGCAGCTTGGCCGGAGCATACAATGAGCAGTTCTTC. It specifies CASSLAGAYNEQFF.